The 16 T cell receptor beta chains reported below all come from one sample, sequenced in a study of beta chain features in type 1 diabetes. Overall study results and limits: TCRB CDR3s from Type 1 diabetes patients were moderately but significantly shorter in all four CD4+ subsets.

What was sequenced were expressed TCRB transcripts, since all of the isolated RNA had been reverse transcribed. This table comes from immunoSEQ multiplex PCR, and its TCRdb copy is limited to in-frame clones, with some not included. The sample has 250,000 to 350,000 clones; approximately 15% are singletons. Their antigen targets remain unknown. Sequenced sample: naive CD4+ T cells from blood. The receptor source for this set is a man aged 25-45 years with type 1 diabetes.

This chain's CDR3 is CASSLPGAGELFF. DNA for the CDR3: TGTGCCAGCAGCCTCCCGGGGGCCGGGGAGCTGTTTTTT. The gene calls are TRBV11-2 and TRBJ2-2; D perhaps matches TRBD2 (6 bases). The V gene's germline CDR1 is SGHAT and CDR2 FQNNGV. The CDR3 is made up of 13 amino acids. The V end was cut by 5 bases, the J end by 6 bases, with 10 bases between.

The chain employs TRBV7-9 and TRBJ2-1; 8 bases match TRBD2. Germline CDR1 reads SEHNR; CDR2 reads FQNEAQ (reference sequence). This CDR3 contains 15 residues. Trimming at V came to 5 bases and at J to 4 bases, leaving 7 bases not matched to a gene. CDR3 protein: CASSPGASGYNEQFF. The CDR3 DNA reads as TGTGCCAGCAGCCCTGGAGCTAGCGGGTACAATGAGCAGTTCTTC.

With respect to this clone: Other DNA sequences in this specimen translate into the identical CDR3. This chain links TRBV9 with TRBJ2-7, with D tentatively TRBD1 (5 bases). CDR1 and CDR2 (germline): SGDLS, YYNGEE. CDR3 length: 14 residues. V was pared by 0 bases and J by 1 base, with 8 bases between. Here the CDR3 reads CASSVDSGSYEQYF. CDR3 coding DNA: TGTGCCAGCAGCGTAGATTCAGGGTCCTACGAGCAGTACTTC.

This clone was seen a few times. The CDR3 region has the DNA TGTGCCAGCAGCTTTAGCGGTGCGACAGATACGCAGTATTTT. The encoded protein is CASSFSGATDTQYF. The chain couples TRBV14 to TRBJ2-3; D perhaps matches TRBD2 (6 bases). Germline CDR1 reads SGHDN; CDR2 reads FVKESK. The CDR3 spans 14 residues. Trimming removed 5 bases at V and 3 bases at J, with 12 bases between.

This clone has a handful of counts. The genes are TRBV13 and TRBJ2-1, with 8 positions matching TRBD1. The junction had 10 bases not matched to a gene; V was cut back by 2 bases and J by 4 bases. The CDR3 spans 17 residues. CDR1 PRHDT and CDR2 FYEKMQ come from the germline V gene (reference sequence). CDR3 loop: CASSLRSGTGLYNEQFF. The DNA for the CDR3 is TGTGCCAGCAGCTTACGATCCGGGACAGGTCTATACAATGAGCAGTTCTTC.

This clone was observed a few times. The genes are TRBV28 and TRBJ2-5; 10 positions match TRBD2. The CDR3 extends over 14 amino acids. Per germline, CDR1 MDHEN and CDR2 SYDVKM. The ends lost 7 bases at V and 2 bases at J; junction bases unmatched: 4. The CDR3 spells CASKEAGGQETQYF. Here the CDR3 DNA reads TGTGCCAGCAAAGAAGCGGGAGGGCAAGAGACCCAGTACTTC.

This clone was detected only a few times. V is TRBV7-9 and J is TRBJ2-1; 8 positions match TRBD2. The CDR3 loop spans 15 amino acids. Per germline, CDR1 SEHNR and CDR2 FQNEAQ (reference sequence). V lost 3 bases, J lost 6 bases, and 7 bases stayed unmatched. CDR3 loop: CASSLLGTSVNEQFF. The CDR3 DNA sequence: TGTGCCAGCAGCTTGCTCGGGACTAGTGTCAATGAGCAGTTCTTC.

The sample holds a few counts of this clone. The rearrangement uses TRBV5-1 and TRBJ2-1; 7 bases align to TRBD2. This CDR3 is 16 amino acids long. From germline, CDR1 is SGHRS and CDR2 YFSETQ. The trim removed 5 bases at V and 4 bases at J, leaving 12 bases unmatched. The DNA of the CDR3 is TGCGCCAGCAGGCCGGAGGTACTAGCGACATACAATGAGCAGTTCTTC. It encodes CASRPEVLATYNEQFF. The full variable domain, with the rest looked up from reference TRBV5-1 and TRBJ2-1, is KAGVTQTPRYLIKTRGQQVTLSCSPISGHRSVSWYQQTPGQGLQFLFEYFSETQRNKGNFPGRFSGRQFSNSRSEMNVSTLELGDSALYLCASRPEVLATYNEQFFGPGTRLTVL.

The sample holds a few counts of this clone. The chain recombines TRBV5-1 with TRBJ2-2, with D tentatively TRBD2 (5 bases). V gave up 0 bases and J gave up 2 bases, with 14 bases separating them. CDR3 length equals 17 residues. Germline values: CDR1 SGHRS, CDR2 YFSETQ. The CDR3 protein is CASSLVPSGVNTGELFF. DNA for the CDR3: TGCGCCAGCAGCTTGGTCCCCAGCGGTGTTAACACCGGGGAGCTGTTTTTT.

This clone was seen a few times. The V and J genes are TRBV30 and TRBJ2-7; D perhaps matches TRBD2 (6 bases). The CDR3 length is 12 residues. V shed 4 bases and J shed 5 bases, with 12 bases lying between them. Germline CDR1 GTSNPN, CDR2 SVGIG (reference sequence). CDR3 protein: CAWTPPGDEQYF. The CDR3 DNA follows: TGTGCCTGGACCCCTCCGGGGGACGAGCAGTACTTC.

The CDR3 sequence is CASSSTDRNTEAFF. CDR3 nucleotide sequence: TGCGCCAGCAGCTCAACCGACAGGAACACTGAAGCTTTCTTT. The V call is TRBV5-1, the J call TRBJ1-1; a weak D match, TRBD1 (5 bases). This CDR3 spans 14 amino acids. Germline V gene data show CDR1 as SGHRS and CDR2 as YFSETQ. Trimming cost V 3 bases and J 1 base, with 10 bases left between them.

This clone was detected only a few times. V is TRBV29-1 and J is TRBJ1-2, with a tentative D call TRBD1 (5 bases). Germline V lookup: CDR1 SQVTM, CDR2 ANQGSEA. V lost 7 bases and J lost 5, with 11 bases in between. The CDR3 totals 11 residues. The CDR3 DNA follows: TGCAGCGCGGACGCAGGGTATGGCTACACCTTC. This sequence encodes CSADAGYGYTF.

This clone was recorded a few times. The chain is built from TRBV6-6 and TRBJ1-1; weak D call: TRBD1 (6 bases). Germline CDR1 and CDR2: MNHNY and SVGAGI (reference sequence). The CDR3 spans 13 residues. Trimming shortened V by 5 bases and J by 5 bases, and 12 bases separated the two germline ends. The CDR3: CASSDRHGTEAFF. CDR3 sequence (DNA): TGTGCCAGCAGTGACAGGCACGGAACTGAAGCTTTCTTT.

This chain connects TRBV5-4 to TRBJ2-5; perhaps TRBD1 as D (5 bases). Trimming removed 0 bases at V and 1 base at J, with 13 bases between. The CDR3 sequence is 16 residues long. The germline V gene has CDR1 SGHNT and CDR2 YYREEE (reference sequence). In DNA, the CDR3 is TGTGCCAGCAGCTTGGAGGGATGGGGCCTCCAAGAGACCCAGTACTTC. Its protein product is CASSLEGWGLQETQYF.

This clone was picked up a small number of times. The rearrangement joins TRBV18 to TRBJ2-1; the match to TRBD1 covers 7 bases. Germline V gene data show CDR1 as KGHSH and CDR2 as LQKENI. There are 14 residues in the CDR3. V lost 5 bases and J lost 8; bases outside the gene matches: 9. The CDR3 DNA sequence: TGTGCCAGCTCATCCTCGGGACAGACCCATGAGCAGTTCTTC. It specifies CASSSSGQTHEQFF.

The V and J genes are TRBV4-3 and TRBJ1-1; D remains ambiguous. The V end lost 1 base, the J end lost 3 bases, and 9 bases lay between the germline ends. Germline V gene data show CDR1 as LGHNA and CDR2 as YSLEER. The CDR3 contains 14 residues. The DNA for the CDR3 is TGCGCCAGCAGCCAAGTTAGCGGACACACTGAAGCTTTCTTT. This sequence encodes CASSQVSGHTEAFF.